A single sample is the source of the 26 T cell receptor beta chains below, sequenced in a study of cytomegalovirus exposure and HLA in healthy donors. The PCR made use of 60 Vbeta and 13 Jbeta primers. TCRdb keeps only in-frame clones here, not all; method: immunoSEQ multiplex PCR. The data contain about 300,000 clones, around 86% of them seen just once; the ten biggest clones take up 3.5% to 4%. The sequencing sample was made of PBMCs. Every receptor here comes from a man aged 40-49 years in good health and CMV-seropositive.

The V gene is TRBV29-1, the J gene TRBJ1-1, with D hard to call. V lost 6 bases and J lost 2, with 13 bases in between. CDR1 and CDR2 from the germline V gene are SQVTM and ANQGSEA. The CDR3 runs to 13 residues. The CDR3: CSVTPGLNTEAFF. The CDR3 DNA is TGCAGCGTGACCCCGGGTCTAAACACTGAAGCTTTCTTT. Full variable domain (missing parts from reference TRBV29-1 and TRBJ1-1): SAVISQKPSRDICQRGTSLTIQCQVDSQVTMMFWYRQQPGQSLTLIATANQGSEATYESGFVIDKFPISRPNLTFSTLTVSNMSPEDSSIYLCSVTPGLNTEAFFGQGTRLTVV.

V is TRBV9 and J is TRBJ2-7, with a possible D match to TRBD2 (5 bases). CDR1 is SGDLS and CDR2 is YYNGEE in the germline V gene. The CDR3 spans 13 residues. Trimming left V 3 bases short and J 2 bases short, with 9 bases between. In DNA form, the CDR3 reads TGTGCCAGCAGCGCGGGGAGTACCTACGAGCAGTACTTC. This codes for CASSAGSTYEQYF.

The J gene is TRBJ1-1, the V gene TRBV1; no DNA check was done on the table's D call, TRBD1. TRBV1 counts as a pseudogene. The CDR3 runs to 19 residues. The DNA for the CDR3 is TGCACCAGCAGCCGACTCCCTCGACAGGGTGAGGGGATGAACACTGAAGCTTTCTTT. It specifies CTSSRLPRQGEGMNTEAFF.

This chain links TRBV2 with TRBJ2-5; 9 bases match TRBD1. The V and J ends lost 6 bases and 5 bases, in that order; junction bases with no gene match: 4. CDR1 is SNHLY, CDR2 FYNNEI, per germline. The CDR3 runs to 13 residues. CDR3 in amino acids: CASRGQGPETQYF. CDR3 coding DNA: TGTGCCAGCAGGGGACAGGGACCGGAGACCCAGTACTTC. Combining the CDR3 with reference TRBV2 and TRBJ2-5 gives the whole variable domain EPEVTQTPSHQVTQMGQEVILRCVPISNHLYFYWYRQILGQKVEFLVSFYNNEISEKSEIFDDQFSVERPDGSNFTLKIRSTKLEDSAMYFCASRGQGPETQYFGPGTRLLVL.

The CDR3 sequence is CASEDLAKNIQYF. Written as DNA, the CDR3 is TGTGCCAGTGAGGATCTAGCCAAAAACATTCAGTACTTC. The rearrangement uses TRBV19 and TRBJ2-4; the D is unclear. Germline values: CDR1 LNHDA, CDR2 SQIVND (reference sequence). This CDR3 has 13 amino acids. Trimming removed 8 bases from V and 0 bases from J, with 8 bases in between.

Only one count was recorded for this clone. This chain uses TRBV4-3 with TRBJ2-3, with D hard to call. From germline, CDR1 is LGHNA and CDR2 YSLEER. The V gene lost 9 bases and the J gene lost 2 bases, with 12 bases spanning the gap. The CDR3 sequence is 13 residues long. CDR3 amino acids: CASSQVDTDTQYF. In DNA form, the CDR3 reads TGCGCCAGTTCCCAGGTGGACACAGATACGCAGTATTTT.

CDR3 nucleotide sequence: TGTGCCAGCAGCCAGATACCCGGGACAACCATTCACGAGCAGTACTTC. Translated: CASSQIPGTTIHEQYF. The chain couples TRBV4-2 to TRBJ2-7; D might be TRBD1 (6 bases). CDR3 length equals 16 residues. Trimming left V 3 bases short and J 5 bases short, with 20 bases between. Per germline, CDR1 LGHNA and CDR2 YNFKEQ.

The chain links TRBV2 to TRBJ2-2, with 10 positions matching TRBD1. The length of the CDR3 is 15 residues. Germline CDR1 SNHLY, CDR2 FYNNEI. The J segment lost 6 bases and the V segment lost 5 bases, leaving 6 bases of the junction unmatched. CDR3 in amino acids: CASSLSDRGPGELFF. For the CDR3, the DNA is TGTGCCAGCAGTTTGAGTGACAGGGGGCCCGGGGAGCTGTTTTTT.

V usage is TRBV28 and J usage is TRBJ1-5; D may be TRBD1 (6 bases). Trimming cost V 4 bases and J 0 bases, with 19 bases left between them. The CDR3 is 18 amino acids. CDR1 is MDHEN and CDR2 is SYDVKM in the germline V gene. The CDR3 is CASSYLPGHPYSNQPQHF. CDR3 nucleotides: TGTGCCAGCAGTTACCTACCGGGACACCCTTATAGCAATCAGCCCCAGCATTTT.

V is TRBV29-1 and J is TRBJ2-5, with D maybe TRBD1 (6 bases). Germline V gene sequence: CDR1 SQVTM, CDR2 ANQGSEA. The CDR3 loop spans 13 amino acids. The V end lost 4 bases, the J end lost 5 bases, and 14 bases lay between the germline ends. CDR3 in amino acids: CSVASGRGETQYF. In nucleotides, the CDR3 is TGCAGCGTTGCCTCGGGAAGGGGGGAGACCCAGTACTTC.

The CDR3, as DNA: TGTGCCACCCGAGGCGGAATCATGAACACTGAAGCTTTCTTT. Its translation is CATRGGIMNTEAFF. V gene TRBV28 combines with J gene TRBJ1-1; D is uncertain. CDR3 size: 14 residues. V was pared by 10 bases and J by 0 bases, with 15 bases between. Germline V CDR1 and CDR2: MDHEN, SYDVKM. Supplemented by reference TRBV28 and TRBJ1-1, the full variable domain reads DVKVTQSSRYLVKRTGEKVFLECVQDMDHENMFWYRQDPGLGLRLIYFSYDVKMKEKGDIPEGYSVSREKKERFSLILESASTNQTSMYLCATRGGIMNTEAFFGQGTRLTVV.

The chain combines TRBV18 with TRBJ2-3, with a tentative D call TRBD2 (5 bases). Germline assignment: CDR1 KGHSH and CDR2 LQKENI. The length of the CDR3 is 13 residues. Trimming stripped 3 bases from V and 5 bases from J, with 9 bases between. The DNA for the CDR3 is TGTGCCAGCTCACCGGAGGAAAGAGATACGCAGTATTTT. Encoded protein: CASSPEERDTQYF.

In this sample, this clone turned up once. The gene calls are TRBV7-9 and TRBJ2-2; a weak D match, TRBD2 (5 bases). This CDR3 has 15 residues. Germline CDR1 and CDR2: SEHNR and FQNEAQ (reference sequence). The V end lost 3 bases, the J end lost 0 bases, and 8 bases lay between the germline ends. CDR3 DNA: TGTGCCAGCAGCTTGCGGCGGGCGAACACCGGGGAGCTGTTTTTT. Protein: CASSLRRANTGELFF.

The CDR3 region has the DNA TGCAGCGTTGACCGGGACAGCTCCTACGAGCAGTACTTC. Protein product: CSVDRDSSYEQYF. The J gene is TRBJ2-7, the V gene TRBV29-1, with 7 bases fitting TRBD1. The junction had 2 bases not matched to a gene; V was cut back by 3 bases and J by 0 bases. Germline CDR1 SQVTM, CDR2 ANQGSEA. The CDR3 has 13 amino acids.

The chain carries TRBV4-1 and TRBJ2-7, with 7 bases lining up with TRBD1. Germline assignment: CDR1 MGHRA and CDR2 YSYEKL. The CDR3 spans 17 residues. V shed 3 bases and J 0 bases; nucleotides not matched to a gene: 11. The CDR3 DNA reads as TGCGCCAGCAGCCAGTTTTCTGTAGGGACAGCCTCCTACGAGCAGTACTTC. Protein: CASSQFSVGTASYEQYF.

The chain combines TRBV18 with TRBJ1-2; D is undetermined. In germline, CDR1 is KGHSH, CDR2 LQKENI. This CDR3 is built from 15 residues. Trimming took off 4 bases at V and 4 bases at J, with 16 bases between the two ends. The DNA of the CDR3 is TGTGCCAGCTCACGAAACCGGCAGCCGGGCTATGGCTACACCTTC. Translating gives CASSRNRQPGYGYTF.

This chain links TRBV2 with TRBJ1-1; 7 bases fit TRBD1. The CDR3 is 12 amino acids. In germline, CDR1 is SNHLY, CDR2 FYNNEI. J lost 4 bases, V lost 7 bases, and 3 bases had no gene match. CDR3 sequence: CASKQGSTEAFF. The CDR3 nucleotides are TGTGCCAGCAAACAGGGGAGCACTGAAGCTTTCTTT.

The chain has TRBV6-4 and TRBJ2-3, with a weak D call TRBD1 (5 bases). The CDR3 contains 14 residues. With 2 bases removed from V and 0 bases from J, the gap between germline ends came to 6 bases. Germline V gene sequence: CDR1 MRHNA, CDR2 SNTAGT. The CDR3 region has the DNA TGTGCCAGCAGTGACCAGGGAAGCACAGATACGCAGTATTTT. Amino acids: CASSDQGSTDTQYF.

This clone was seen only a few times. The chain joins TRBV14 to TRBJ2-4; D is possibly TRBD1 (5 bases). The V gene's germline CDR1 is SGHDN and CDR2 FVKESK. The CDR3 spans 15 residues. Trimming pared 1 base from V and 2 bases from J, leaving 9 bases between. The CDR3: CASSQVGATKNIQYF. CDR3 sequence (DNA): TGTGCCAGCAGCCAAGTAGGGGCCACCAAAAACATTCAGTACTTC. Full variable domain (missing parts from reference TRBV14 and TRBJ2-4): EAGVTQFPSHSVIEKGQTVTLRCDPISGHDNLYWYRRVMGKEIKFLLHFVKESKQDESGMPNNRFLAERTGGTYSTLKVQPAELEDSGVYFCASSQVGATKNIQYFGAGTRLSVL.

The chain uses TRBV7-2 and TRBJ2-3; 8 bases align to TRBD2. The CDR3 has 15 amino acids. J gave up 2 bases and V 5 bases, and 6 bases lay outside the gene matches. The V gene's germline CDR1 is SGHTA and CDR2 FQGNSA. In nucleotides, the CDR3 is TGTGCCAGCAGCCCCGGACTAGCCCCCACAGATACGCAGTATTTT. Its protein product is CASSPGLAPTDTQYF.

This chain links TRBV5-1 with TRBJ2-7, with no clear D. Germline-derived CDR1 and CDR2 are SGHRS and YFSETQ. V was cut by 5 bases and J by 0 bases, with 9 bases left in between. This CDR3 is 13 amino acids long. The CDR3, as DNA: TGCGCCAGCAGGCCCACGGGCTCCTACGAGCAGTACTTC. Translating gives CASRPTGSYEQYF.

This sequence joins TRBV15 and TRBJ2-4, with D maybe TRBD1 (5 bases). The germline V gene has CDR1 LNHNV and CDR2 YYDKDF (reference sequence). The CDR3 extends over 14 amino acids. V was clipped by 1 base and J by 4 bases, with 8 bases between them. CDR3 sequence reads: CATSRGQGKNIQYF. Written as DNA, the CDR3 is TGTGCCACCAGCAGAGGGCAGGGAAAAAACATTCAGTACTTC.

The genes are TRBV27 and TRBJ2-7; D remains ambiguous. The CDR3 loop spans 14 amino acids. CDR1 is MNHEY and CDR2 is SMNVEV in the germline V gene (reference sequence). V was clipped by 1 base and J by 0 bases, with 7 bases between them. As DNA, the CDR3 is TGTGCCAGCAGTTTATTACAGAGCTCCTACGAGCAGTACTTC. Protein product: CASSLLQSSYEQYF.

The chain combines TRBV7-6 with TRBJ2-7; the D gene is possibly TRBD2 (6 bases). The CDR3 spans 14 residues. Trimming left V 7 bases short and J 1 base short, with 14 bases between. Germline CDR1 and CDR2: SGHVS and FNYEAQ. For the CDR3, the DNA is TGTGCCAGCACCCCCGTCGGGGGATCCTACGAGCAGTACTTC. Its protein is CASTPVGGSYEQYF.

V usage is TRBV19 and J usage is TRBJ2-3; 8 positions match TRBD2. CDR1 and CDR2 (germline): LNHDA, SQIVND (reference sequence). The CDR3 is 20 residues long. Trimming at V came to 5 bases and at J to 0 bases, leaving 19 bases not matched to a gene. In DNA form, the CDR3 reads TGTGCCAGTAGTCCCCGGATAGCGGGAAGCCTTCTTTCTAGCACAGATACGCAGTATTTT. Its translation is CASSPRIAGSLLSSTDTQYF.

Concerning this clone itself: Other DNA sequences within the sample encode an identical CDR3. V and J are TRBV19 and TRBJ2-7, with D unclear. The CDR3 runs 14 residues. Trimming removed 4 bases at V and 2 bases at J, with 12 bases between. The germline V gene has CDR1 LNHDA and CDR2 SQIVND (reference sequence). The CDR3 DNA follows: TGTGCCAGTAGTACCTCTCTAGGTACCTACGAGCAGTACTTC. Translating gives CASSTSLGTYEQYF.